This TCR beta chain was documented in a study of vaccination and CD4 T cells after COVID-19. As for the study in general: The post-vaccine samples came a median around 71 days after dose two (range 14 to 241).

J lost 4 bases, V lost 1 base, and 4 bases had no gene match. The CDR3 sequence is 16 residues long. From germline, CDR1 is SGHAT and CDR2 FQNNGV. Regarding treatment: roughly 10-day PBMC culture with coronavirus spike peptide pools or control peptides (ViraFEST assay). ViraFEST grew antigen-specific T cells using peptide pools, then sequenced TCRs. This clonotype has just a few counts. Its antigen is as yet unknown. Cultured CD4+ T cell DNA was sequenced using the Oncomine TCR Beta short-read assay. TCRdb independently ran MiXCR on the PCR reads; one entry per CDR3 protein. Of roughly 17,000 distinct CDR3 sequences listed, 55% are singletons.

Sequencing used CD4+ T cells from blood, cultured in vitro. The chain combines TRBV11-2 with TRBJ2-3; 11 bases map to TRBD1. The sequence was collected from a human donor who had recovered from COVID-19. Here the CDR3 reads CASSLGRTGGADTQYF. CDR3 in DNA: TGTGCCAGCAGCTTAGGGAGGACAGGGGGCGCAGATACGCAGTATTTT.